The clone carrying this T cell receptor beta chain was counted a few times. The data were obtained in a study of blood T cell repertoires in COVID-19. Turning to the study itself: The study drew acute and convalescent COVID-19 samples from the United States, Italy and Spain.

Profiled with immunoSEQ multiplex PCR; TCRdb holds only in-frame clones, not every one. Of some 87,000 clones listed, around 81% are singletons. The germline CDR1 and CDR2 sequences are SEHNR and FQNEAQ (reference sequence). This CDR3 has 13 amino acids. The V end lost 4 bases, the J end lost 8 bases, and 14 bases lay between the germline ends. The chain couples TRBV7-9 to TRBJ1-2; D not resolved. Sequencing was carried out using peripheral blood. The receptor's source is a woman in her 70s with active or convalescent COVID-19. The CDR3 here is CASSSPEREGYTF. Written as DNA, the CDR3 is TGTGCCAGCAGCTCCCCCGAGAGGGAGGGCTACACCTTC. Filled out from reference TRBV7-9 and TRBJ1-2, the complete variable domain reads DTGVSQNPRHKITKRGQNVTFRCDPISEHNRLYWYRQTLGQGPEFLTYFQNEAQLEKSRLLSDRFSAERPKGSFSTLEIQRTEQGDSAMYLCASSSPEREGYTFGSGTRLTVV.